Reported below is one T cell receptor (beta chain). Antigen specificity is unknown. The data are from a study of blood T cells in healthy people across ages. Overall study findings and caveats: There were more naive CD4+ cells and higher diversity in long-lived donors than in aged donors.

CDR1 and CDR2 (germline): LGHDT, YNNKEL (reference sequence). After removal of 3 bases from V and 2 bases from J, the junction contained 6 bases not matched to a gene. This CDR3 contains 16 residues. Alongside a J-beta primer mix, a sample-barcoded 5' primer served in a second PCR lasting roughly 7 to 12 cycles. TCRdb itself ran the 5' RACE reads through MiXCR, one entry per CDR3 protein. The table lists hundreds of thousands of distinct CDR3 sequences, around two thirds of them singletons. This sequence joins TRBV3-1 and TRBJ2-1; 8 nucleotides line up with TRBD1. This receptor was taken from a man younger than 45 in good health. The material sequenced was blood. Here the CDR3 reads CASSHSGGIPYNEQFF. The CDR3 DNA sequence: TGTGCCAGCAGCCACTCAGGGGGCATCCCCTACAATGAGCAGTTCTTC.